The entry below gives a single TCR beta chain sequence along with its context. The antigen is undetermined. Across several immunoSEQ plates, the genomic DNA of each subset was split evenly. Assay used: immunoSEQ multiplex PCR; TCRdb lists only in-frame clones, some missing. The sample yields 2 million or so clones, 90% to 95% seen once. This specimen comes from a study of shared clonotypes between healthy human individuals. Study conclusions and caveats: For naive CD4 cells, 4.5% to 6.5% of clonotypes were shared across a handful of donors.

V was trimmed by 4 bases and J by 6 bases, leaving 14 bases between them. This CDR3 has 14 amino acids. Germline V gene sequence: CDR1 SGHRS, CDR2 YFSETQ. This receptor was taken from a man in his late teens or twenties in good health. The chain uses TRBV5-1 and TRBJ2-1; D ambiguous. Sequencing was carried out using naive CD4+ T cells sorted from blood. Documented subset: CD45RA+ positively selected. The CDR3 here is CASSPGVRSNEQFF. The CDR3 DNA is TGCGCCAGCAGCCCCGGAGTTCGTAGCAATGAGCAGTTCTTC.